This T cell receptor (beta chain) was sequenced in a study of T cell responses to AZD1222 COVID-19 vaccine. V was shortened by 0 bases and J by 3 bases, with 10 bases between the two germline ends. The CDR3 spans 14 residues. CDR1 is SGHRS, CDR2 YFSETQ, per germline. As for this clone: What it binds is unknown.

Generated by immunoSEQ multiplex PCR, the TCRdb table keeps only in-frame clones and is missing some. This table has about 150,000 clones, over 85% appearing once. Study outcomes and limitations: A mostly white British donor set with more females was recruited, and clonal diversity was possibly underestimated. Spike-specific TCR breadth and depth grew following two AZD1222 doses. Unmutated regions of variants are reportedly targeted by nearly half of spike-specific TCRs. Sampled repertoires all dated from after the peak T cell response.

The TCR originated in an adult in good health. Sequenced material: peripheral blood, taken on day 0 of AZD1222 vaccination. The gene calls are TRBV5-1 and TRBJ2-7; no clear D gene. DNA of the CDR3: TGCGCCAGCAGCTTGGGGGAAAGAAGCTACGAGCAGTACTTC. Translated, it gives CASSLGERSYEQYF.